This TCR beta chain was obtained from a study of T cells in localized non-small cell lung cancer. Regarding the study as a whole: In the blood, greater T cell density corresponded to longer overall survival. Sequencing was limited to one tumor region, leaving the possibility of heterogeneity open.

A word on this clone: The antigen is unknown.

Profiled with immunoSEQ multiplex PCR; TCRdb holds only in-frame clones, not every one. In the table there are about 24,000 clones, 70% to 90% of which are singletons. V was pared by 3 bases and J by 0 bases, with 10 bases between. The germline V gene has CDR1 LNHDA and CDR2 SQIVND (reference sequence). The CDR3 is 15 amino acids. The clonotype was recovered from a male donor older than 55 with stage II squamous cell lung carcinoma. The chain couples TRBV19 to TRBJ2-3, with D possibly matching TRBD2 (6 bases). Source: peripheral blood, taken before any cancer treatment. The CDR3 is CASSISSGSTDTQYF. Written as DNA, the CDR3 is TGTGCCAGTAGTATTTCGAGCGGGAGCACAGATACGCAGTATTTT.